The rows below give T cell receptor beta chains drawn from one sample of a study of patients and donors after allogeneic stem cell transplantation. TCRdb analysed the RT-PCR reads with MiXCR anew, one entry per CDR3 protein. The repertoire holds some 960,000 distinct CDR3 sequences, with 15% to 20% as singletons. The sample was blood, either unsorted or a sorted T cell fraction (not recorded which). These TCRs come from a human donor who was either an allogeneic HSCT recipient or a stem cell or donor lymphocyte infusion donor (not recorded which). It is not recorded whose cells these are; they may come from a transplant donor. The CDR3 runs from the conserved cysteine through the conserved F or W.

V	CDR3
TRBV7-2	CASRGGRAPGYEQYF
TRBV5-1	CASSSNGGDYEQFF
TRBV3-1	CASSPLSRAYEQYF
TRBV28	CASSFGDRGGTGELFF
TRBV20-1	CSARSAGADTQYF
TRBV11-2	CASSSPYERAEAFF
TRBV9	CASSVGWEGGDEQFF
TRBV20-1	CSARGLKEAYNSPLHF
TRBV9	CASSTRQGPHTGELFF
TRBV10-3	CAISPRGDGSPDTQYF
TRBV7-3	CASSLSGSMNTEAFF
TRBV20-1	CSARDKQEDYEQYF
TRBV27	CASSLEPQGYGYTF
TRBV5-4	CASSRVLAGADEQFF
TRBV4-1	CASSQVGAQYF
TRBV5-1	CASTPDGRRGYQETQYF
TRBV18	CASRLDGQFTHEQYF
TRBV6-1	CASSRRQGSSGANVLTF
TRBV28	CASSLRSPAGMVDF
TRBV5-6	CASSLLAGGSTGELFF
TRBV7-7	CASSLEGRGDEQYF
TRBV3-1	CASRPVPALAGGSPSYNEQFF
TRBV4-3	CASSQARDSFTGELFF
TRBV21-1	CASTPGPGGSYEQYF
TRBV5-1	CACDYPPGASGTYEQYF
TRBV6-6	CASSPGLAVYF
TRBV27	CASSLRSGGLNEQFF
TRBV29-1	CSVGVAGGQYF
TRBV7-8	CASSHGVPYEQYF
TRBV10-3	CAISDQFRGVGETQYF
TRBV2	CASSHMGTYYEQYF
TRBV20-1	CSAGGGRAFF
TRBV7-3	CASSFVGGALETQYF
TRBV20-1	CSARENLYGYTF
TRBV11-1	CASSPKGGTLTDTQYF
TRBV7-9	CASSRLAGTDTQYF
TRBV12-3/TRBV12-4	CASSFWVLDTEAFF
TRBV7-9	CASSFLGGRNTEAFF
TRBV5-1	CASSLEGRGHYNEQFF
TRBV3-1	CASSQEAGQYNEQFF
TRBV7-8	CASSLSWTGTLDYGYTF
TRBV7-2	CASSLQGTGPYEQYF